These 14 T cell receptor beta chains originate from one sample sequenced in a study of OX40 agonist ivuxolimab in advanced cancers. Only in-frame clones appear in the TCRdb table, and some are missing; sequencing was by immunoSEQ multiplex PCR. This table has about 64,000 clones, about four fifths appearing once. The sample consisted of CD4+ or CD8+ T cells sorted from blood, taken in a trial of the OX40 agonist ivuxolimab. The source is an adult with an advanced solid tumor such as melanoma, head and neck, liver or kidney cancer.

This clone was seen only once. This chain uses TRBV5-3 with TRBJ2-7; possibly TRBD2 for D (5 bases). TRBV5-3 falls under the ORF class, with uncertain function. V lost 4 bases, J lost 0 bases, and 14 bases lay in between. The CDR3 is made up of 15 amino acids. This chain's CDR3 is CARSRTLGNSYEQYF. The CDR3 DNA is TGTGCCAGAAGCCGGACTCTGGGGAACTCCTACGAGCAGTACTTC.

This chain uses TRBV7-2 with TRBJ2-7; D remains ambiguous. Germline loops: CDR1 SGHTA, CDR2 FQGNSA. The CDR3 runs 15 residues. V was pared by 5 bases and J by 0 bases, with 14 bases between. The CDR3 protein is CASSPQPGTSYEQYF. Written as DNA, the CDR3 is TGTGCCAGCAGCCCCCAGCCAGGAACCTCCTACGAGCAGTACTTC.

In this sample, this clone turned up a few times. Other nucleotide sequences in the sample specify the same CDR3. The chain links TRBV5-1 to TRBJ2-1; D is unclear. Germline loops: CDR1 SGHRS, CDR2 YFSETQ. V was shortened by 0 bases and J by 0 bases, with 1 base between the two germline ends. The CDR3 length is 13 residues. As DNA, the CDR3 is TGCGCCAGCAGCTTGGCCTCCTACAATGAGCAGTTCTTC. The encoded protein is CASSLASYNEQFF.

This chain uses TRBV6-1 with TRBJ1-5, with D unclear. The V end lost 2 bases, the J end lost 2 bases, and 4 bases lay between the germline ends. Germline loops: CDR1 MNHNS, CDR2 SASEGT. This CDR3 has 13 residues. This CDR3 is CASSEWGNQPQHF. The CDR3 DNA reads as TGTGCCAGCAGTGAATGGGGCAATCAGCCCCAGCATTTT.

J is TRBJ2-5 and V is TRBV27, with 9 bases lining up with TRBD1. The J call may not be correct, given that the DNA end is closer to TRBJ2-7. The CDR3 covers 14 residues. Germline V gives CDR1 MNHEY, CDR2 SMNVEV (reference sequence). DNA of the CDR3: TGTGCCAGCACTGGGACAGGGCGAGGTGGCGAGCAGTACTTC. Amino acids: CASTGTGRGGEQYF.

This chain uses TRBV5-4 with TRBJ1-2, with 7 bases lining up with TRBD1. This CDR3 is built from 14 residues. V shed 4 bases and J 2 bases; nucleotides not matched to a gene: 5. Germline V gene sequence: CDR1 SGHNT, CDR2 YYREEE (reference sequence). The CDR3 region has the DNA TGTGCCAGCAGCCGGACAGGCGCCAACTATGGCTACACCTTC. Translated: CASSRTGANYGYTF.

V and J are TRBV2 and TRBJ1-3; no firm D call. The V end was cut by 6 bases, the J end by 4 bases, with 13 bases between. The CDR3 runs to 14 residues. CDR1 and CDR2 from the germline V gene are SNHLY and FYNNEI. The CDR3 DNA reads TGTGCCAGCAGAGGAACCTCGGGGGGAAACACCATATATTTT. Protein product: CASRGTSGGNTIYF.

The V call is TRBV11-3, the J call TRBJ2-7; 9 nucleotides align to TRBD1. The germline V gene has CDR1 SGHNT and CDR2 YENEEA. The CDR3 has 18 amino acids. V trimming: 5 bases; J trimming: 0 bases; junction bases outside the gene matches: 14. The CDR3 DNA reads TGTGCCAGCAGCCCTTGGAGGTCCGGGACAGGGAACTCCTACGAGCAGTACTTC. This encodes CASSPWRSGTGNSYEQYF.

The V call is TRBV19, the J call TRBJ1-4; D call uncertain. CDR3 size: 15 residues. The germline V gene encodes CDR1 LNHDA and CDR2 SQIVND (reference sequence). V was pared by 3 bases and J by 3 bases, with 11 bases between. The CDR3 DNA follows: TGTGCCAGTAGTATTCGACAACCACCTAATGAAAAACTGTTTTTT. Protein sequence: CASSIRQPPNEKLFF.

The rearrangement uses TRBV18 and TRBJ2-1, with unresolved D. Germline V gene sequence: CDR1 KGHSH, CDR2 LQKENI. The CDR3 runs to 16 residues. Deletions cut 3 bases from V and 0 bases from J, with 12 bases between. The CDR3 here is CASSPAAAASYNEQFF. CDR3 nucleotide sequence: TGTGCCAGCTCACCTGCGGCGGCCGCCTCCTACAATGAGCAGTTCTTC.

In the case of this clone: In the same sample, other DNA sequences code for this CDR3. This chain uses TRBV10-3 with TRBJ1-2; D uncertain. This CDR3 is 12 amino acids long. Germline CDR1 ENHRY, CDR2 SYGVKD. Trimming left V 6 bases short and J 6 bases short, with 11 bases between. The CDR3 protein is CAISDRSDGYTF. The CDR3 DNA is TGTGCCATCAGCGACCGCAGCGATGGCTACACCTTC.

Written as DNA, the CDR3 is TGTGCCAGCAGTATCGAAAGAAACACTGAAGCTTTCTTT. Protein: CASSIERNTEAFF. The rearrangement links TRBV6-6 to TRBJ1-1; no reliable D call. The CDR3 has 13 amino acids. Germline values: CDR1 MNHNY, CDR2 SVGAGI (reference sequence). Trimming left V 5 bases short and J 2 bases short, with 9 bases between.

This clone was seen a handful of times. The chain uses TRBV6-1 and TRBJ2-7; 11 nucleotides line up with TRBD1. With V trimmed by 11 bases and J by 8 bases, 17 bases remained unmatched. CDR3 size: 15 residues. CDR1 and CDR2 (germline): MNHNS, SASEGT. The CDR3 region has the DNA TGTGCCGGAAGAAAAGGGACAGGGGGTGATACGAAGCAGTACTTC. This sequence encodes CAGRKGTGGDTKQYF.

The gene calls are TRBV2 and TRBJ2-7, with D unclear. This CDR3 region has 13 residues. CDR1 and CDR2 (germline): SNHLY, FYNNEI. The germline V and J ends were trimmed by 7 bases and 0 bases, with 10 bases remaining between them. CDR3 in DNA: TGTGCCAGCATCAGAGCGATCTCCTACGAGCAGTACTTC. Its translation is CASIRAISYEQYF.